These 19 T cell receptor beta chains share one sample of origin, sequenced in a study of beta chain features in type 1 diabetes. Reverse transcription of all isolated RNA meant that expressed TCRB transcripts were sequenced. Using immunoSEQ multiplex PCR, the repertoire was profiled, and TCRdb retains in-frame clones only, with some absent. The sample contains 80,000 to 90,000 clones, approximately 32% of which appear only once. The specimen was stem cell memory CD4+ T cells from blood. These receptors all come from a woman between 18 and 30 years old in good health.

V is TRBV6-5 and J is TRBJ2-1; possibly TRBD2 for D (5 bases). The V gene's germline CDR1 is MNHEY and CDR2 SVGAGI. Trimming shortened V by 3 bases and J by 11 bases, and 11 bases separated the two germline ends. The CDR3 runs to 12 residues. Here the CDR3 reads CASSYYGGQQFF. CDR3 bases: TGTGCCAGCAGTTATTATGGAGGTCAGCAGTTCTTC.

This clone has just a few counts. The chain is built from TRBV10-3 and TRBJ2-7; 8 bases agree with TRBD1. This CDR3 comprises 14 residues. The germline CDR1 and CDR2 sequences are ENHRY and SYGVKD. The V gene end was trimmed by 4 bases and the J gene end by 3 bases; junction bases not matched to a gene: 5. The CDR3 loop is CAISGQGSVYEQYF. Here the CDR3 DNA reads TGTGCCATCAGTGGACAGGGGTCTGTCTACGAGCAGTACTTC.

The table lists this clone with a few counts. The chain combines TRBV7-3 with TRBJ1-1; D gene unclear. The ends were cut back, 0 bases at V and 0 bases at J, with 11 bases in the middle. Per the germline V gene, CDR1 is SGHTA and CDR2 is FQGTGA. The CDR3 is made up of 16 amino acids. Written as DNA, the CDR3 is TGTGCCAGCAGCTTAACCTCTATGATCTTGAACACTGAAGCTTTCTTT. It specifies CASSLTSMILNTEAFF.

The chain combines TRBV5-6 with TRBJ2-5, with D perhaps TRBD2 (6 bases). CDR1 SGHDT and CDR2 YYEEEE come from the germline V gene. V was cut by 4 bases and J by 1 base, with 17 bases left in between. This CDR3 contains 16 residues. CDR3 residues: CASSPIRGSGQETQYF. The CDR3 nucleotides are TGTGCCAGCAGCCCGATTAGGGGTAGCGGCCAAGAGACCCAGTACTTC.

CDR3 in amino acids: CASSAARTIDTQYF. CDR3 nucleotide sequence: TGTGCCAGCAGTGCCGCCCGGACTATAGATACGCAGTATTTT. The chain couples TRBV6-1 to TRBJ2-3; D might be TRBD2 (6 bases). The V end lost 4 bases, the J end lost 5 bases, and 13 bases lay between the germline ends. The CDR3 contains 14 residues. Germline V gene data show CDR1 as MNHNS and CDR2 as SASEGT.

This chain connects TRBV9 to TRBJ1-1; tentative D call: TRBD1 (5 bases). Trimming shortened V by 0 bases and J by 0 bases, and 15 bases separated the two germline ends. Looked up from germline, CDR1 is SGDLS and CDR2 is YYNGEE. The CDR3 runs 17 residues. The CDR3 nucleotides read TGTGCCAGCAGCGTAGGAAAGGGGCCTGCAATGAACACTGAAGCTTTCTTT. This codes for CASSVGKGPAMNTEAFF. Looking up the rest from reference TRBV9 and TRBJ1-1 gives the full variable domain: DSGVTQTPKHLITATGQRVTLRCSPRSGDLSVYWYQQSLDQGLQFLIQYYNGEERAKGNILERFSAQQFPDLHSELNLSSLELGDSALYFCASSVGKGPAMNTEAFFGQGTRLTVV.

The chain is built from TRBV9 and TRBJ2-3; 12 nucleotides line up with TRBD2. CDR3 length equals 16 residues. CDR1 is SGDLS, CDR2 YYNGEE, per germline. J lost 5 bases, V lost 2 bases, and 6 bases had no gene match. For the CDR3, the DNA is TGTGCCAGCAGCGTTGCCCTAGCGGGGGGGGGAGATACGCAGTATTTT. This encodes CASSVALAGGGDTQYF.

The rearrangement uses TRBV7-2 and TRBJ2-5, with 10 bases fitting TRBD1. The junction had 4 bases not matched to a gene; V was cut back by 5 bases and J by 4 bases. This CDR3 is built from 14 residues. The V gene's germline CDR1 is SGHTA and CDR2 FQGNSA. The CDR3 protein is CASSPRTGGETQYF. DNA of the CDR3: TGTGCCAGCAGCCCCCGGACAGGGGGAGAGACCCAGTACTTC.

The chain couples TRBV5-4 to TRBJ2-5, with 15 nucleotides matching TRBD2. The trim removed 4 bases at V and 9 bases at J, leaving 10 bases unmatched. The CDR3 loop spans 16 amino acids. CDR1 is SGHNT, CDR2 YYREEE, per germline (reference sequence). CDR3 loop: CASSAGTSGGLRAQYF. The CDR3 coding sequence is TGTGCCAGCAGCGCTGGGACTAGCGGGGGGCTGCGAGCCCAGTACTTC. Based on the CDR3 plus reference TRBV5-4 and TRBJ2-5, the full variable domain is ETGVTQSPTHLIKTRGQQVTLRCSSQSGHNTVSWYQQALGQGPQFIFQYYREEENGRGNFPPRFSGLQFPNYSSELNVNALELDDSALYLCASSAGTSGGLRAQYFGPGTRLLVL.

This chain links TRBV11-2 with TRBJ1-1; 8 bases are shared with TRBD1. Germline assignment: CDR1 SGHAT and CDR2 FQNNGV. J lost 1 base, V lost 2 bases, and 0 bases had no gene match. The CDR3 is made up of 14 amino acids. The CDR3 here is CASSLQGANTEAFF. CDR3 DNA: TGTGCCAGCAGCTTACAGGGGGCGAACACTGAAGCTTTCTTT.

The chain joins TRBV18 to TRBJ1-3; D may be TRBD1 (6 bases). The CDR3 consists of 16 residues. Trimming left V 3 bases short and J 0 bases short, with 12 bases between. The germline V gene encodes CDR1 KGHSH and CDR2 LQKENI. CDR3 bases: TGTGCCAGCTCACCTTTACAGGGCCCCTCTGGAAACACCATATATTTT. It specifies CASSPLQGPSGNTIYF.

This chain connects TRBV9 to TRBJ2-7, with 8 bases matching TRBD2. The J segment lost 2 bases and the V segment lost 0 bases, leaving 7 bases of the junction unmatched. This CDR3 has 16 amino acids. Germline CDR1 SGDLS, CDR2 YYNGEE. CDR3 nucleotides: TGTGCCAGCAGCGTAGCGCCGGGACTAGGGACCTACGAGCAGTACTTC. Its protein is CASSVAPGLGTYEQYF. The whole variable domain, remainder taken from reference TRBV9 and TRBJ2-7, is DSGVTQTPKHLITATGQRVTLRCSPRSGDLSVYWYQQSLDQGLQFLIQYYNGEERAKGNILERFSAQQFPDLHSELNLSSLELGDSALYFCASSVAPGLGTYEQYFGPGTRLTVT.

The chain has TRBV6-6 and TRBJ1-6; TRBD1 matches at 8 bases. The V gene end was trimmed by 6 bases and the J gene end by 5 bases; junction bases not matched to a gene: 6. The CDR3 runs to 15 residues. CDR1 is MNHNY and CDR2 is SVGAGI in the germline V gene (reference sequence). The CDR3 DNA reads TGTGCCAGCAGCAATCAGGGGGCCGATAATTCACCCCTCCACTTT. This codes for CASSNQGADNSPLHF.

This chain joins TRBV19 and TRBJ2-7, with 9 bases matching TRBD1. V dropped 4 bases and J dropped 3; count of bases not matched to a gene: 4. CDR3 size: 14 residues. The germline V gene encodes CDR1 LNHDA and CDR2 SQIVND (reference sequence). The CDR3 bases are TGTGCCAGTAGTAAGGGACAGGGTGGCTACGAGCAGTACTTC. Encoded protein: CASSKGQGGYEQYF.

The rearrangement uses TRBV6-1 and TRBJ2-3, with a tentative D call TRBD2 (6 bases). Germline V lookup: CDR1 MNHNS, CDR2 SASEGT. The CDR3 is 14 amino acids. V was trimmed by 5 bases and J by 5 bases, leaving 14 bases between them. CDR3 region: CASSPSVRGDTQYF. DNA of the CDR3: TGTGCCAGCAGTCCTAGCGTTCGAGGAGATACGCAGTATTTT.

V gene TRBV30 combines with J gene TRBJ2-7; 10 nucleotides line up with TRBD1. V lost 0 bases to trimming and J lost 6 bases; unmatched junction nucleotides: 5. Germline lookup yields CDR1 GTSNPN and CDR2 SVGIG (reference sequence). This CDR3 spans 14 amino acids. The CDR3 sequence: CAWSVLGQGFEQYF. The CDR3 DNA follows: TGTGCCTGGAGTGTACTGGGACAGGGGTTCGAGCAGTACTTC.

The chain uses TRBV4-2 and TRBJ2-3; 12 nucleotides line up with TRBD2. The junction had 6 bases not matched to a gene; V was cut back by 3 bases and J by 2 bases. This CDR3 comprises 17 residues. Germline assignment: CDR1 LGHNA and CDR2 YNFKEQ. The CDR3 coding sequence is TGTGCCAGCAGCCATTCACTAGCGGGGGGAGTCACAGATACGCAGTATTTT. Translation: CASSHSLAGGVTDTQYF.

Only a few counts were recorded for this clone. The chain has TRBV5-1 and TRBJ2-1, with 9 bases matching TRBD1. Germline V gene data show CDR1 as SGHRS and CDR2 as YFSETQ. V lost 1 base to trimming and J lost 8 bases; unmatched junction nucleotides: 10. The CDR3 contains 16 residues. In DNA form, the CDR3 reads TGCGCCAGCAGCTTGCGGACAGGGGAGTTGTCGGATGAGCAGTTCTTC. It yields the protein CASSLRTGELSDEQFF.

This clone was seen only a few times. V usage is TRBV2 and J usage is TRBJ2-7; possible D gene TRBD1, 6 bases. The germline CDR1 and CDR2 sequences are SNHLY and FYNNEI. The CDR3 extends over 14 amino acids. Trimming shortened V by 5 bases and J by 2 bases, and 13 bases separated the two germline ends. CDR3 nucleotides: TGTGCCAGCAGTTGGGGCAGGGGTCCCTACGAGCAGTACTTC. Encoded protein: CASSWGRGPYEQYF.